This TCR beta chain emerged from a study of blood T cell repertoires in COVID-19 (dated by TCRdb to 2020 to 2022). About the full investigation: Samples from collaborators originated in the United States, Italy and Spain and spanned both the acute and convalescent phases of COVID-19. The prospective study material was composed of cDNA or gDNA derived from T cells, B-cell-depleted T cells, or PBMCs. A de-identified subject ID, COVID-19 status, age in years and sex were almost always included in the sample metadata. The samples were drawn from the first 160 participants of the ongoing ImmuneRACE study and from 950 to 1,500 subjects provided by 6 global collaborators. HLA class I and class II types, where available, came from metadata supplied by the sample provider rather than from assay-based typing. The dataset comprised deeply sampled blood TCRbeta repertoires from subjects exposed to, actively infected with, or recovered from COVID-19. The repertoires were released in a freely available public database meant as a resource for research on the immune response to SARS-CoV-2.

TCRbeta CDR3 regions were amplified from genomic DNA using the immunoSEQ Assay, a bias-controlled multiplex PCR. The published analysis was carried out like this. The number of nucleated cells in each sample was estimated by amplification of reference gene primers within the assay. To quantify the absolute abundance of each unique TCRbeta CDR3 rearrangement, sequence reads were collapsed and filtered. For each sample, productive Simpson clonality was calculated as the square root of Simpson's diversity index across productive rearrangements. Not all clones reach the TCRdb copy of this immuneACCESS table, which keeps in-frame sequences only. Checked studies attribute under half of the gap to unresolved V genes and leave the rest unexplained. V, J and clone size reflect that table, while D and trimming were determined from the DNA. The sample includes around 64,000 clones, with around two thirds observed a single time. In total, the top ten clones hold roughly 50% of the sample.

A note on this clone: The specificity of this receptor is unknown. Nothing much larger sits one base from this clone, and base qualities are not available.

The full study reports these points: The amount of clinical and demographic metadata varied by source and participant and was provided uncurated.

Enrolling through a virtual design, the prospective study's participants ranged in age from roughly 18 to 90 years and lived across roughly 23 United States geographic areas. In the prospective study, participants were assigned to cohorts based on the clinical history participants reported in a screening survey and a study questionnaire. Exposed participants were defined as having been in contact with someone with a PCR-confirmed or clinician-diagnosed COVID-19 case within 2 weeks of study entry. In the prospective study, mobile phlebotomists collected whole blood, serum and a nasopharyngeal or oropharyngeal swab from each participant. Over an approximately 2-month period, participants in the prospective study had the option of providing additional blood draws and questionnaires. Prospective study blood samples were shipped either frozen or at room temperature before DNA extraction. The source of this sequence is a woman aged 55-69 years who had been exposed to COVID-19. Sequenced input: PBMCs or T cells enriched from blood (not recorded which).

The CDR3 region has the sequence CASRSRTSGGKDTQYF. The nucleotide sequence reads as follows: TGTGCCAGCAGGTCTAGGACTAGCGGGGGGAAAGATACGCAGTATTTT. The rearrangement combines TRBV2 with TRBJ2-3, and TRBD2 aligns with 14 junction nucleotides. CDR1 and CDR2 are read off the germline V gene as SNHLY and FYNNEI. Taken from cysteine to phenylalanine, the CDR3 has 16 residues. The only DNA kept is the CDR3, 48 bases in frame from the first base. The germline V end is reduced by 6 bases and the J end by 5 bases; junction bases left unmatched: 7.